The 19 T cell receptor beta chains given below trace back to one sample, sequenced in a study of cytomegalovirus exposure and HLA in healthy donors. Both 60 Vbeta primers and 13 Jbeta primers went into the PCR. This table comes from immunoSEQ multiplex PCR, and its TCRdb copy is limited to in-frame clones, with some not included. Found here are some 170,000 clones, roughly four fifths of them singletons; the top ten hold less than 15%. What was sequenced was PBMCs. The receptors were gathered from a woman between 45 and 60 years old in good health and CMV-seronegative.

The V call is TRBV9, the J call TRBJ1-1, with D hard to call. Germline values: CDR1 SGDLS, CDR2 YYNGEE. Trimming removed 0 bases from V and 1 base from J, with 13 bases in between. The CDR3 loop spans 16 amino acids. In nucleotides, the CDR3 is TGTGCCAGCAGCGTAGGAGGCTGGGGAGCGAACACTGAAGCTTTCTTT. Residues: CASSVGGWGANTEAFF.

This clone was recorded only once. The rearrangement uses TRBV18 and TRBJ1-1, with 9 bases matching TRBD1. This CDR3 has 17 amino acids. After removal of 3 bases from V and 1 base from J, the junction contained 9 bases not matched to a gene. The germline V gene encodes CDR1 KGHSH and CDR2 LQKENI. As DNA, the CDR3 is TGTGCCAGCTCACCCAGAATATGGACAGGGGAGAACACTGAAGCTTTCTTT. Residues: CASSPRIWTGENTEAFF.

V gene TRBV7-2 combines with J gene TRBJ2-3, with 12 bases that match TRBD2. The CDR3 covers 17 residues. Germline values: CDR1 SGHTA, CDR2 FQGNSA. V gave up 5 bases and J gave up 3 bases; unmatched junction bases: 9. Here the CDR3 reads CASSTTSGGPWTDTQYF. The DNA of the CDR3 is TGTGCCAGCAGCACGACTAGCGGGGGCCCATGGACAGATACGCAGTATTTT.

V is TRBV6-1 and J is TRBJ1-5; TRBD1 matches at 7 bases. Germline V gene lookup returns CDR1 MNHNS and CDR2 SASEGT. The junction had 13 bases not matched to a gene; V was cut back by 1 base and J by 4 bases. CDR3 length: 18 residues. The CDR3 here is CASSEEAHSDRHNQPQHF. CDR3 bases: TGTGCCAGCAGTGAAGAAGCCCACTCGGACAGGCATAATCAGCCCCAGCATTTT.

This clone was seen once. The rearrangement links TRBV30 to TRBJ1-1; tentative D call: TRBD1 (6 bases). Between the trimmed V and J ends, which lost 7 bases and 3 bases, there was a span of 18 bases. Germline V gene lookup returns CDR1 GTSNPN and CDR2 SVGIG (reference sequence). The CDR3 runs to 14 residues. CDR3 bases: TGTGCCTCTCGCCAGAGGGGGGGAGACACTGAAGCTTTCTTT. Translation: CASRQRGGDTEAFF.

This clone has just a few counts. The rearrangement joins TRBV6-1 to TRBJ1-2; TRBD1 agrees at 7 bases. From germline, CDR1 is MNHNS and CDR2 SASEGT. CDR3 length: 13 residues. The J segment lost 5 bases and the V segment lost 1 base, leaving 1 base of the junction unmatched. CDR3 sequence reads: CASSEVTGYGYTF. In DNA, the CDR3 is TGTGCCAGCAGTGAAGTGACAGGGTATGGCTACACCTTC.

In this sample, this clone turned up a few times. J is TRBJ2-1 and V is TRBV5-1; 7 nucleotides match TRBD2. V was pared by 3 bases and J by 0 bases, with 6 bases of the junction left unmatched. The germline gives CDR1 SGHRS, CDR2 YFSETQ. The CDR3 consists of 16 residues. CDR3 sequence (DNA): TGCGCCAGCAGCTCGACCACGGGAGGCTCCTACAATGAGCAGTTCTTC. Residues: CASSSTTGGSYNEQFF.

The chain carries TRBV23-1 and TRBJ1-5, with 10 bases fitting TRBD1. TRBV23-1 has ORF status, its function being uncertain. This CDR3 is 14 amino acids long. Germline trimming cut 10 bases from V and 4 bases from J; bases unmatched to any gene: 7. This chain's CDR3 is CANPGQGSNQPQHF. CDR3 nucleotides: TGCGCCAACCCGGGACAGGGGTCTAATCAGCCCCAGCATTTT.

The rearrangement joins TRBV19 to TRBJ1-4, with D unclear. V was trimmed by 7 bases and J by 7 bases, leaving 16 bases between them. The CDR3 length is 14 residues. CDR1 is LNHDA, CDR2 SQIVND, per germline (reference sequence). CDR3: CASTTQDWAEKLFF. The CDR3 DNA sequence: TGTGCCAGTACCACTCAGGATTGGGCTGAAAAACTGTTTTTT.

This clone was picked up a small number of times. The DNA of the CDR3 is TGTGCCAGTAGTTCCGACAGTGAAAAACTGTTTTTT. Translation gives CASSSDSEKLFF. The rearrangement uses TRBV19 and TRBJ1-4; perhaps TRBD1 as D (5 bases). V was cut by 5 bases and J by 7 bases, with 8 bases left in between. Germline assignment: CDR1 LNHDA and CDR2 SQIVND (reference sequence). This CDR3 region has 12 residues.

This chain links TRBV7-2 with TRBJ2-1; maybe TRBD2 (6 bases). V gave up 3 bases and J gave up 8 bases, with 14 bases separating them. Germline V gene data show CDR1 as SGHTA and CDR2 as FQGNSA. The CDR3 runs 14 residues. Here the CDR3 DNA reads TGTGCCAGCAGCTTCGGGGGAGGTAGCTATGAGCAGTTCTTC. Protein sequence: CASSFGGGSYEQFF. Variable domain in full (rest from reference TRBV7-2 and TRBJ2-1): GAGVSQSPSNKVTEKGKDVELRCDPISGHTALYWYRQSLGQGLEFLIYFQGNSAPDKSGLPSDRFSAERTGGSVSTLTIQRTQQEDSAVYLCASSFGGGSYEQFFGPGTRLTVL.

This chain links TRBV7-9 with TRBJ1-5, with 9 positions matching TRBD1. The CDR3 sequence is 15 residues long. The V segment lost 5 bases and the J segment 6 bases; nucleotides outside the gene matches: 8. Looked up from germline, CDR1 is SEHNR and CDR2 is FQNEAQ (reference sequence). The chain's CDR3 is CASSAGTGFLQPQHF. DNA for the CDR3: TGTGCCAGCAGCGCCGGGACAGGGTTTCTTCAGCCCCAGCATTTT.

V gene TRBV7-2 combines with J gene TRBJ2-5; D uncertain. CDR1 and CDR2 from the germline V gene are SGHTA and FQGNSA. The V end was cut by 2 bases, the J end by 7 bases, with 11 bases between. This CDR3 has 13 amino acids. The CDR3 nucleotides read TGTGCCAGCAGCTTACAGGTGGCCAGGACCCAGTACTTC. It specifies CASSLQVARTQYF.

This chain joins TRBV4-1 and TRBJ1-1; 11 nucleotides line up with TRBD1. CDR3 length: 16 residues. J gave up 1 base and V 4 bases, and 5 bases lay outside the gene matches. Per the germline V gene, CDR1 is MGHRA and CDR2 is YSYEKL. The CDR3 reads CASSRGQGATNTEAFF. CDR3 in DNA: TGCGCCAGCAGCCGAGGACAGGGGGCTACGAACACTGAAGCTTTCTTT.

Worth noting for this clone: The germline gene is not matched at one end of the junction; a read error may be the cause. Within the sample, other DNA sequences also encode this same CDR3. The gene calls are TRBV14 and TRBJ2-6; 8 bases match TRBD1. Germline CDR1 SGHDN, CDR2 FVKESK. The CDR3 is 14 amino acids. The CDR3 here is CASSHDRGANVLTF. The DNA for the CDR3 is TGTGCCAGCAGCCATGACAGGGGAGCCAACGTTCTGACTTTC.

V usage is TRBV5-1 and J usage is TRBJ2-2, with D possibly matching TRBD1 (7 bases). V lost 1 base, J lost 4 bases, and 14 bases lay in between. Germline V gene lookup returns CDR1 SGHRS and CDR2 YFSETQ. There are 16 residues in the CDR3. The CDR3 DNA follows: TGCGCCAGCAGCTTGCAGGGGGGCGTAGGCACCGGGGAGCTGTTTTTT. Encoded protein: CASSLQGGVGTGELFF.

This CDR3 is CASSLPGQGRNGYTF. In DNA, the CDR3 is TGTGCCAGCAGCTTGCCGGGACAGGGAAGAAATGGCTACACCTTC. The rearrangement joins TRBV7-8 to TRBJ1-2; TRBD1 matches 9 bases. The CDR3 runs 15 residues. CDR1 is SGHVS, CDR2 FQNEAQ, per germline. V dropped 3 bases and J dropped 6; count of bases not matched to a gene: 8.

The V gene is TRBV10-3, the J gene TRBJ1-1; 7 positions match TRBD1. The V and J ends lost 7 bases and 4 bases, in that order; junction bases with no gene match: 6. Germline V gene data show CDR1 as ENHRY and CDR2 as SYGVKD. This CDR3 region has 13 residues. The CDR3 sequence: CAIKGQKATEAFF. The CDR3 DNA sequence: TGTGCCATCAAGGGACAGAAAGCCACTGAAGCTTTCTTT.

This clone has more than one count but fewer than ten. The chain uses TRBV2 and TRBJ2-1; 7 nucleotides align to TRBD2. Trimming cost V 0 bases and J 6 bases; bases outside gene matches: 5. Per germline, CDR1 SNHLY and CDR2 FYNNEI. This CDR3 contains 15 residues. CDR3 in DNA: TGTGCCAGCAGTGAAGCGGGAGGGCCGTTCAATGAGCAGTTCTTC. Translating gives CASSEAGGPFNEQFF.